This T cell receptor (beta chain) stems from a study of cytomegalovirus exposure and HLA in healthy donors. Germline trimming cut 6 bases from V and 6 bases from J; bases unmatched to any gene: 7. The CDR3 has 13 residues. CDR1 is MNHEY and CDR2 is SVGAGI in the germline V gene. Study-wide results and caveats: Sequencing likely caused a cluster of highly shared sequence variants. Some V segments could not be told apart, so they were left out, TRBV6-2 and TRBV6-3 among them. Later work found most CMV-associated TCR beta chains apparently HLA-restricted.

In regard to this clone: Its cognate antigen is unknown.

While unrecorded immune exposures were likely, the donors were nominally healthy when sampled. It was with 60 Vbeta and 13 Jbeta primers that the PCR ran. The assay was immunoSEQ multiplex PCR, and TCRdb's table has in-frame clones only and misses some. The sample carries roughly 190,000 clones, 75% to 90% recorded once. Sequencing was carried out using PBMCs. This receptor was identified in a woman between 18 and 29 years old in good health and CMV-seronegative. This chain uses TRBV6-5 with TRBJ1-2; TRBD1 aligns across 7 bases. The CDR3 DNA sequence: TGTGCCAGCAGCTATGACAGGGTGGATGGCTACACCTTC. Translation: CASSYDRVDGYTF.